This T cell receptor beta chain was captured in a study of blood T cell repertoires in COVID-19. Germline CDR1 is MNHNS and CDR2 is SASEGT. The CDR3 contains 11 residues. V lost 2 bases and J lost 13, with 8 bases in between. Assay used: immunoSEQ multiplex PCR; TCRdb lists only in-frame clones, some missing. This table holds about 170,000 clones, approximately 77% found once. This sequence was found in a woman aged 80 or over with active or convalescent COVID-19. The chain joins TRBV6-1 to TRBJ1-4; the D is unclear. The sequencing input was peripheral blood. Here the CDR3 DNA reads TGTGCCAGCAGTGAAAATGTATTACTGTTTTTT. This translates into CASSENVLLFF.